Listed below are T cell receptor beta chains from one sample, sequenced in a study of cytomegalovirus exposure and HLA in healthy donors. Repertoires were generated with immunoSEQ multiplex PCR, while TCRdb's copy carries only in-frame clones and drops some. The sample lists about 110,000 clones; roughly 89% were seen once. Source material: PBMCs. The receptor set was obtained from a woman aged 18-29 years in good health and CMV-seronegative. Both conserved end residues are part of each CDR3. Each record gives: J gene, D gene, clone size, V gene, CDR3 protein, CDR3 DNA. A D gene is named only where the DNA matches it firmly. Where a row states a size, it is once, few, many or the class of an expanded clone; other rows omit it.

j_gene: TRBJ1-1; d_gene: .; abundance: .; v_gene: TRBV27; CDR3aa: CASSLRFTGESEAFF; CDR3nt: TGTGCCAGCAGTTTAAGGTTCACGGGGGAAAGTGAAGCTTTCTTT
j_gene: TRBJ2-5; d_gene: .; abundance: .; v_gene: TRBV27; CDR3aa: CASSSINQETQYF; CDR3nt: TGTGCCAGCAGTTCTATCAATCAAGAGACCCAGTACTTC
j_gene: TRBJ2-1; d_gene: .; abundance: .; v_gene: TRBV5-4; CDR3aa: CASRNKAHSSYNEQFF; CDR3nt: TGTGCCAGCAGGAATAAGGCGCACAGCTCCTACAATGAGCAGTTCTTC
j_gene: TRBJ2-7; d_gene: TRBD1; abundance: .; v_gene: TRBV11-2; CDR3aa: CASSLTGTGGYEQYF; CDR3nt: TGTGCCAGCAGCTTGACCGGGACAGGGGGATACGAGCAGTACTTC
j_gene: TRBJ2-2; d_gene: TRBD2; abundance: .; v_gene: TRBV7-2; CDR3aa: CASSATGRVGELFF; CDR3nt: TGTGCCAGCAGCGCAACCGGGAGGGTTGGGGAGCTGTTTTTT
j_gene: TRBJ2-3; d_gene: .; abundance: .; v_gene: TRBV10-3; CDR3aa: CAISESRQGTDTQYF; CDR3nt: TGTGCCATCAGTGAGTCACGACAGGGCACAGATACGCAGTATTTT
j_gene: TRBJ1-5; d_gene: .; abundance: .; v_gene: TRBV30; CDR3aa: CAWSVIGSGQPQHF; CDR3nt: TGTGCCTGGAGCGTGATCGGGTCGGGGCAGCCCCAGCATTTT
j_gene: TRBJ2-1; d_gene: .; abundance: once; v_gene: TRBV28; CDR3aa: CASKKGEGGNNEQFF; CDR3nt: TGTGCCAGCAAAAAGGGTGAAGGCGGGAACAATGAGCAGTTCTTC
j_gene: TRBJ1-6; d_gene: .; abundance: .; v_gene: TRBV4-2; CDR3aa: CASSQDQNSPLHF; CDR3nt: TGTGCCAGCAGCCAAGATCAGAATTCACCCCTCCACTTT
j_gene: TRBJ1-1; d_gene: .; abundance: .; v_gene: TRBV6-4; CDR3aa: CASTEDKVNTEAFF; CDR3nt: TGTGCCAGCACCGAGGATAAAGTGAACACTGAAGCTTTCTTT
j_gene: TRBJ1-4; d_gene: TRBD1; abundance: .; v_gene: TRBV5-1; CDR3aa: CASSLAGTENEKLFF; CDR3nt: TGCGCCAGCAGCTTGGCCGGGACAGAAAATGAAAAACTGTTTTTT
j_gene: TRBJ2-7; d_gene: .; abundance: .; v_gene: TRBV7-2; CDR3aa: CASSLRLAGHSYEQYF; CDR3nt: TGTGCCAGCAGCTTGAGGCTAGCTGGCCATAGCTACGAGCAGTACTTC
j_gene: TRBJ2-2; d_gene: .; abundance: .; v_gene: TRBV28; CDR3aa: CASSYPNTGELFF; CDR3nt: TGTGCCAGCAGCTACCCGAACACCGGGGAGCTGTTTTTT
j_gene: TRBJ2-2; d_gene: TRBD1; abundance: .; v_gene: TRBV19; CDR3aa: CAVYGTGYTGELFF; CDR3nt: TGTGCCGTTTACGGGACAGGGTACACCGGGGAGCTGTTTTTT
j_gene: TRBJ2-7; d_gene: .; abundance: .; v_gene: TRBV10-2; CDR3aa: CASRLELYLTNTYEQYF; CDR3nt: TGCGCCAGCAGGTTGGAGTTGTATCTCACCAACACCTACGAGCAGTACTTC
j_gene: TRBJ2-2; d_gene: .; abundance: .; v_gene: TRBV27; CDR3aa: CASRLRDGELFF; CDR3nt: TGTGCCAGCAGACTGAGGGACGGGGAGCTGTTTTTT
j_gene: TRBJ2-5; d_gene: .; abundance: .; v_gene: TRBV11-3; CDR3aa: CASSLSEMETQYF; CDR3nt: TGTGCCAGCAGCTTAAGCGAAATGGAGACCCAGTACTTC
j_gene: TRBJ2-3; d_gene: .; abundance: .; v_gene: TRBV5-4; CDR3aa: CASSLVSGPWEDTQYF; CDR3nt: TGTGCCAGCAGCTTGGTTAGCGGCCCTTGGGAAGATACGCAGTATTTT
j_gene: TRBJ2-7; d_gene: .; abundance: .; v_gene: TRBV10-1; CDR3aa: CASSRGGEQYF; CDR3nt: TGCGCCAGCAGTAGAGGAGGCGAGCAGTACTTC
j_gene: TRBJ2-7; d_gene: TRBD2; abundance: few; v_gene: TRBV30; CDR3aa: CAWSTFSGTYEQYF; CDR3nt: TGTGCCTGGAGTACTTTTAGCGGGACCTACGAGCAGTACTTC
j_gene: TRBJ1-2; d_gene: .; abundance: .; v_gene: TRBV4-3; CDR3aa: CASSQAPGGGGYGYTF; CDR3nt: TGCGCCAGCAGCCAAGCTCCGGGCGGGGGCGGCTATGGCTACACCTTC
j_gene: TRBJ2-1; d_gene: TRBD2; abundance: .; v_gene: TRBV5-8; CDR3aa: CASSLLSGGAVESNEQFF; CDR3nt: TGTGCCAGCAGCTTGCTAAGCGGGGGGGCCGTTGAATCCAATGAGCAGTTCTTC
j_gene: TRBJ2-1; d_gene: .; abundance: .; v_gene: TRBV11-1; CDR3aa: CASSLRREQFF; CDR3nt: TGTGCCAGCAGCTTACGTAGAGAGCAGTTCTTC
j_gene: TRBJ1-1; d_gene: .; abundance: .; v_gene: TRBV5-1; CDR3aa: CASSWTTGLNTEAFF; CDR3nt: TGCGCCAGCAGCTGGACTACAGGATTGAACACTGAAGCTTTCTTT
j_gene: TRBJ2-7; d_gene: .; abundance: .; v_gene: TRBV5-1; CDR3aa: CASSFKGWGRDEQYF; CDR3nt: TGCGCCAGCAGCTTCAAAGGATGGGGGCGCGACGAGCAGTACTTC
j_gene: TRBJ2-7; d_gene: .; abundance: once; v_gene: TRBV7-9; CDR3aa: CASSRTGYEQYF; CDR3nt: TGTGCCAGCAGCCGGACTGGTTACGAGCAGTACTTC
j_gene: TRBJ2-2; d_gene: TRBD2; abundance: .; v_gene: TRBV5-1; CDR3aa: CASSVASGGTGELFF; CDR3nt: TGCGCCAGCAGTGTGGCTAGCGGGGGCACCGGGGAGCTGTTTTTT
j_gene: TRBJ2-7; d_gene: TRBD2; abundance: .; v_gene: TRBV28; CDR3aa: CASSPGGGRINEQYF; CDR3nt: TGTGCCAGCAGCCCGGGCGGGGGGCGCATCAACGAGCAGTACTTC
j_gene: TRBJ2-7; d_gene: .; abundance: few; v_gene: TRBV10-1; CDR3aa: CASSGNLEGEQYF; CDR3nt: TGCGCCAGCAGTGGAAACCTAGAGGGTGAGCAGTACTTC
j_gene: TRBJ1-1; d_gene: .; abundance: .; v_gene: TRBV6-5; CDR3aa: CASSRRVRGRTEAFF; CDR3nt: TGTGCCAGCAGTAGACGGGTGCGGGGGCGGACTGAAGCTTTCTTT
j_gene: TRBJ2-7; d_gene: .; abundance: .; v_gene: TRBV6-5; CDR3aa: CASSYDGTHSYEQYF; CDR3nt: TGTGCCAGCAGTTACGACGGGACACACTCCTACGAGCAGTACTTC
j_gene: TRBJ2-2; d_gene: TRBD2; abundance: .; v_gene: TRBV7-9; CDR3aa: CASSFVRGSHTGELFF; CDR3nt: TGTGCCAGCAGCTTCGTCCGCGGGAGTCACACCGGGGAGCTGTTTTTT
j_gene: TRBJ2-7; d_gene: .; abundance: .; v_gene: TRBV11-2; CDR3aa: CASSSQGGEQYF; CDR3nt: TGTGCCAGCAGTTCCCAGGGCGGCGAGCAGTACTTC
j_gene: TRBJ2-1; d_gene: .; abundance: .; v_gene: TRBV28; CDR3aa: CASDKGGEQFF; CDR3nt: TGTGCCAGCGATAAAGGGGGTGAGCAGTTCTTC
j_gene: TRBJ2-7; d_gene: .; abundance: .; v_gene: TRBV7-2; CDR3aa: CASSLDPSVSSYEQYF; CDR3nt: TGTGCCAGCAGCTTAGACCCTAGCGTCAGCTCCTACGAGCAGTACTTC
j_gene: TRBJ2-7; d_gene: .; abundance: few; v_gene: TRBV4-1; CDR3aa: CASSRGEGKVDF; CDR3nt: TGCGCCAGCAGCCGGGGGGAAGGGAAGGTCGACTTC
j_gene: TRBJ2-5; d_gene: .; abundance: few; v_gene: TRBV28; CDR3aa: CASSQGTGNRASQYF; CDR3nt: TGTGCCAGCAGCCAGGGGACGGGAAATAGAGCATCCCAGTACTTC
j_gene: TRBJ1-5; d_gene: TRBD1; abundance: .; v_gene: TRBV19; CDR3aa: CASSITGAGQPQHF; CDR3nt: TGTGCCAGTAGTATTACAGGGGCGGGACAGCCCCAGCATTTT
j_gene: TRBJ2-3; d_gene: TRBD2; abundance: .; v_gene: TRBV28; CDR3aa: CASRWTSAFTDTQYF; CDR3nt: TGTGCCAGCAGATGGACTAGCGCCTTCACAGATACGCAGTATTTT
j_gene: TRBJ2-7; d_gene: .; abundance: .; v_gene: TRBV19; CDR3aa: CASSAVQGDEQYF; CDR3nt: TGTGCCAGTAGTGCGGTACAGGGTGACGAGCAGTACTTC
j_gene: TRBJ2-6; d_gene: .; abundance: .; v_gene: TRBV4-2; CDR3aa: CASSQAGTVNVLTF; CDR3nt: TGTGCCAGCAGCCAAGCTGGGACTGTCAACGTCCTGACTTTC
j_gene: TRBJ1-2; d_gene: .; abundance: .; v_gene: TRBV6-1; CDR3aa: CASSDLDTYYGYTF; CDR3nt: TGTGCCAGCAGTGACCTTGACACCTACTATGGCTACACCTTC
j_gene: TRBJ2-7; d_gene: TRBD2; abundance: .; v_gene: TRBV7-6; CDR3aa: CASSLASGSVYEQYF; CDR3nt: TGTGCCAGCAGCTTAGCTAGCGGGAGTGTCTACGAGCAGTACTTC
j_gene: TRBJ2-5; d_gene: TRBD1; abundance: .; v_gene: TRBV27; CDR3aa: CASSSSGGWTQYF; CDR3nt: TGTGCCAGCAGTTCCTCAGGGGGCTGGACCCAGTACTTC
j_gene: TRBJ1-5; d_gene: .; abundance: .; v_gene: TRBV6-1; CDR3aa: CASSAIGGQPQHF; CDR3nt: TGTGCCAGCAGTGCAATAGGAGGTCAGCCCCAGCATTTT
j_gene: TRBJ1-1; d_gene: TRBD1; abundance: .; v_gene: TRBV15; CDR3aa: CATREQGAATEAFF; CDR3nt: TGTGCCACGAGGGAACAGGGGGCCGCCACTGAAGCTTTCTTT
j_gene: TRBJ2-1; d_gene: TRBD2; abundance: .; v_gene: TRBV15; CDR3aa: CATSGEGTKYNEQFF; CDR3nt: TGTGCCACCAGCGGAGAAGGGACTAAATACAATGAGCAGTTCTTC
j_gene: TRBJ2-5; d_gene: .; abundance: .; v_gene: TRBV2; CDR3aa: CARLLAPSTQETQYF; CDR3nt: TGTGCCAGACTACTAGCCCCCTCTACCCAAGAGACCCAGTACTTC
j_gene: TRBJ2-3; d_gene: TRBD2; abundance: .; v_gene: TRBV9; CDR3aa: CASSGGETSGITDTQYF; CDR3nt: TGTGCCAGCAGCGGGGGGGAGACTAGCGGGATCACAGATACGCAGTATTTT
j_gene: TRBJ2-7; d_gene: .; abundance: .; v_gene: TRBV7-9; CDR3aa: CASSLTEFRTYEQYF; CDR3nt: TGTGCCAGCAGCTTAACGGAGTTTAGAACCTACGAGCAGTACTTC
j_gene: TRBJ2-3; d_gene: TRBD1; abundance: .; v_gene: TRBV7-2; CDR3aa: CASSLGQITDTQYF; CDR3nt: TGTGCCAGCAGCTTGGGACAGATCACAGATACGCAGTATTTT
j_gene: TRBJ1-5; d_gene: TRBD1; abundance: .; v_gene: TRBV6-4; CDR3aa: CASSDEGQGAAQPQHF; CDR3nt: TGTGCCAGCAGTGACGAAGGACAGGGGGCGGCTCAGCCCCAGCATTTT
j_gene: TRBJ2-7; d_gene: TRBD1; abundance: once; v_gene: TRBV7-9; CDR3aa: CASSLTGTGSPYEQYF; CDR3nt: TGTGCCAGCAGCTTGACCGGGACAGGGTCCCCCTACGAGCAGTACTTC
j_gene: TRBJ2-2; d_gene: TRBD2; abundance: .; v_gene: TRBV7-2; CDR3aa: CASRLAGEYTGELFF; CDR3nt: TGTGCCAGCCGTTTAGCGGGAGAATACACCGGGGAGCTGTTTTTT
j_gene: TRBJ2-5; d_gene: TRBD1; abundance: .; v_gene: TRBV25-1; CDR3aa: CASGQGAETQYF; CDR3nt: TGTGCCAGCGGACAGGGGGCAGAGACCCAGTACTTC
j_gene: TRBJ1-1; d_gene: .; abundance: .; v_gene: TRBV30; CDR3aa: CAWTIPPGRRTEAFF; CDR3nt: TGTGCCTGGACCATCCCCCCAGGCCGGCGCACTGAAGCTTTCTTT
j_gene: TRBJ1-2; d_gene: .; abundance: .; v_gene: TRBV19; CDR3aa: CASSIRAATSYGYTF; CDR3nt: TGTGCCAGTAGTATCCGAGCGGCAACGTCCTATGGCTACACCTTC
j_gene: TRBJ1-2; d_gene: TRBD1; abundance: once; v_gene: TRBV20-1; CDR3aa: CSARGQQGYTF; CDR3nt: TGCAGTGCTAGGGGACAGCAAGGCTACACCTTC